The entry below gives a single TCR beta chain sequence along with its context. This clone showed up just once. Its target antigen remains unknown. It has no much larger one-base neighbor in the sample; base qualities were not kept. The record originates from a study of cytomegalovirus exposure and HLA in healthy donors (dated by TCRdb to about 2017). Turning to the overall study: An earlier analysis of a few hundred of the donors reported around 280 Gb of sequence data and 95 million to 120 million unique TCR beta sequences obtained from around 190 million T cells. Approximately 300 gigabases of sequencing data and around 80 million unique TCR sequences made up an early release that covered 640 HLA-typed donors. Of the roughly 400 genotyped donors, around 81% fell in the genetic ancestry cluster associated with self-reported Caucasian donors. The study aimed to test whether signatures of past pathogen exposure could be identified by cataloging public T cell receptors. The study used immunosequencing to profile the T cell repertoires of some 600 subjects and linked those repertoires to cytomegalovirus serostatus. In addition to the first cohort of around 670 subjects, a separate validation cohort of under 150 different subjects was used. To predict cytomegalovirus infection status, the study combined high-throughput TCR immunosequencing, statistical association of individual TCRs with disease status, and machine learning. A later analysis re-examined previously published TCR beta repertoires from several hundred donors and added high-resolution HLA genotyping to investigate patterns of TCR occurrence. The later analysis used no new phenotypic data to find candidate immune exposures, relying instead on TCR beta sequences and their occurrence across donors. An earlier analysis of around 580 of the donors used high-throughput TCR beta sequencing to judge whether each TCR beta V gene segment behaved as functional or pseudogenic. Donor age, sex, ethnicity and CMV serostatus were collected together with the repertoire data. In a later genetic analysis, genome-wide SNP genotypes for about 55% of the roughly 700 donors were used, and that subset was treated as a discovery cohort. All discovery cohort repertoires had been generated on a single sequencing platform. HLA typing included class I and class II loci at four-digit resolution. The number of donors typed differed by locus, with about 629-640 for A, B, C, DRB1 and DQB1, more than 500 for DQA1, approximately 570 for DPA1, and roughly 450 for DPB1. Roughly five DR-DQ haplotypes were handled as single units for association and clustering because linkage in the cohort was strong. On average, roughly 240,000 unique TCR beta nucleotide sequences were sequenced per donor among 398 genotyped donors of the cohort, with approximately 18% of those sequences being non-productive.

In total, more than 500 healthy bone marrow donors made up the cohort. All cohort members were sampled while nominally healthy, although unrecorded immune exposures were likely present. The donor tested CMV seronegative and was one of the 352 seronegative cohort members. Every donor gave a peripheral blood sample, and the peripheral blood mononuclear cells from that sample were used for TCR beta sequencing. The Qiagen DNeasy Blood Extraction Kit was used to extract genomic DNA from the blood cell samples. Library method: the immunoSEQ multiplex PCR assay. A mixture of 60 forward primers for TCR Vbeta segments and 13 reverse primers for TCR Jbeta segments was used in the multiplex PCR. The CDR3 region of rearranged TCR beta genes was amplified from genomic DNA with a multiplex PCR assay. Amplified TCR beta libraries were sequenced as 87-base-pair reads on the Illumina HiSeq System. Processing in the source paper ran as follows. A later analysis tallied 75 million to 95 million unique TCR beta chains across the 660 or so repertoires, and roughly 11 million of those chains were shared by two or more donors. Raw reads were error-corrected and collapsed into unique sequences by a nearest-neighbor algorithm in which closely related sequences were merged to remove PCR and sequencing errors. Alignment of CDR3 sequences to IMGT reference sequences was used to assign V, D and J gene segments. For a sequence to be retained, a match of at least six nucleotides was required to both a V gene segment and a J gene segment. A rearrangement counted as productive if the CDR3 had no stop codons and remained in frame with V and J, and every other rearrangement counted as non-productive. CDR3 was defined according to IMGT convention as the region running from the second conserved V-encoded cysteine to the conserved J-encoded phenylalanine. In an earlier analysis of more than 550 of the donors, sequences lacking an unambiguous match to a single V gene segment were excluded. An earlier analysis of several hundred of the donors called V segments functional above 56.7% productive rearrangements and segregating when the between-donor standard deviation exceeded 5%. A statistical classification framework was built for diagnosing cytomegalovirus status from the catalog of TCR beta chain sequences. In a later analysis, V and J genes were assigned by comparing TCR nucleotide sequences against IMGT/GENE-DB human TR gene sequences. Using the TCRdist pipeline, a later analysis assigned CDR3 sequences along with most-parsimonious VDJ recombination scenarios. A later analysis defined each TCR beta chain by its CDR3 amino acid sequence plus V-gene family, and excluded reads lacking a unique V-gene family. As a way to deal with suspected cross-contamination and a sequencing artifact, a later analysis dropped 500 to 700 nucleotide sequences that were highly shared and had low generation probability. In a later analysis, a clonal expansion index was calculated for each public chain from normalized within-repertoire ranks of inferred template counts. In a later analysis, generation probabilities were computed with a VDJ recombination model fitted to out-of-frame rearrangements, and the resulting probabilities were checked against IGoR. Hypergeometric tests were used in a later analysis to score TCR-TCR, TCR-HLA and TCR-CMV co-occurrence, with a repertoire-size bias correction applied to the TCR pairs. In a later analysis, false discovery rates were estimated by permuting HLA or CMV assignments 20 times. In a later analysis, co-occurring TCRs were grouped with DBSCAN, and TCRdist sequence similarity was added when clustering was performed within HLA-allele-positive subsets. Repertoires with fewer than 30,000 or more than 120,000 public chains were left out of co-occurrence clustering, as were a handful of repertoires with anomalous nucleotide sharing. TCRdb mirrors the immuneACCESS table, restricted to in-frame sequences. Some clones are absent from its copies; in checked studies, under half trace to an unresolved V gene, and the reason for the others is unknown. V and J calls and clone size are those listed in that table; D and trimming were worked out from the DNA. For this sample the table gives about 220,000 clones, of which 60% to 80% were detected only once. The leading ten clones occupy 1.8% of the sample.

Summary of the overall study and its limitations: Linkage disequilibrium might explain the correlated functional status among segregating V segments, but an unknown experimental factor could not be excluded. Roughly uniform sequencing depth across donors was assumed in presence/absence analyses, although this assumption may not hold. For the cohort, immune exposure information was limited to CMV serostatus. Some IMGT-functional V segments, including TRBV6-2 and TRBV6-3, could not be distinguished by the 87-base-pair reads and were therefore excluded. Specific HLA alleles were associated with more than 15,000 TCR beta sequences at a false discovery rate of 0.05 in a later analysis. Because counts were too low, roughly 18 rarely observed V segments, including chromosome 9 orphons, were left out of the earlier analysis of a few hundred of the donors. Across donors, most TCR sequences were observed very rarely, whereas some public TCRs were present in many individuals. This cohort had only TCR beta chains sequenced, and the lack of alpha or paired-chain data limited which features could be detected. Because HLA typing was missing for some donors at each locus, association tests included only the typed subset. It was suggested by the authors that the approach could potentially be generalized to other disease states and immunological phenotypes. In a later analysis, HLA-associated TCR beta chains showed more clonal expansion and lower generation probabilities than non-associated chains that were equally common. According to a later genetic analysis, donors in an Asian-associated ancestry cluster had fewer N-insertions in productive TCRs than the roughly 670-donor mean. A cluster of highly shared sequence variants was judged likely to be a technical artifact of the sequencing pipeline. When HLA alleles, especially DR and DQ, strongly co-occurred, attributing TCR associations to individual alleles was difficult. In vitro tests confirmed that a few of the cytomegalovirus-associated TCR beta chains recognize cytomegalovirus antigens. In a later analysis, the rate of TCR association differed among HLA loci, with DRB1 alleles having the most associated TCRs and HLA-C alleles having the fewest. Broadly in line with IMGT annotations, most TCR beta V segments showed up in productive rearrangements about 87% or about 30% of the time in an earlier analysis of several hundred of the donors. In a later genetic analysis, a missense DCLRE1C variant was associated with V-gene and J-gene trimming of TCR beta chains, and the association was replicated in an independent cohort. Most CMV-associated TCR beta chains appeared to be HLA-restricted in a later analysis, and the HLA associations seemed to be driven largely by CMV exposure. In the study, around 160 TCR beta chains were listed as associated with cytomegalovirus. According to a later analysis, parvovirus B19, influenza, CMV and Epstein-Barr virus appeared linked to several top co-occurrence clusters. In both the original and validation cohorts, the classifier was reported to diagnose cytomegalovirus status with high specificity and sensitivity. A further reported finding was that TCR beta sequences accurately predicted the HLA-A and HLA-B alleles for most subjects in the first cohort.

Trimming at the junction amounts to 3 bases on V and 4 bases on J, and the germline ends lie 10 bases apart. The CDR3 runs 13 amino acids, cysteine and phenylalanine included. Just CDR3 DNA is preserved here, 39 bases in frame from base 1. According to the germline V gene, CDR1 reads SQVTM and CDR2 reads ANQGSEA. The sample taken for sequencing was PBMCs. The chain was built from TRBV29-1 and TRBJ2-1; the D segment could be TRBD2, given 6 matching bases. This sequence was found in a woman aged 25 to 39 in good health and CMV-seronegative. The nucleotide sequence reads TGCAGCGTTGACCCGGGGACTTACAATGAGCAGTTCTTC. This sequence encodes CSVDPGTYNEQFF.